Below are 16 T cell receptor beta chains sequenced from a single sample in a study of regulatory T cells in long-lasting Graves disease. Libraries of TCR beta came from iRepertoire HTBI primers plus Arm-PCR of CDR3 regions. MiXCR, applied by TCRdb to the multiplex PCR reads, yields one record per CDR3 protein. Of a few hundred thousand distinct CDR3 sequences listed, more than 20% were seen once; the top ten hold about 29%. Time point: persistent/refractory GD, antithyroid drugs over 5 years with positive TRAb. The TCR library was prepared using RNA isolated from PBMCs. Sample: peripheral blood mononuclear cells (PBMCs), taken when the disease was refractory, from a patient treated with antithyroid drugs. Every receptor here comes from a woman in her thirties or forties with Graves disease.

This chain connects TRBV5-1 to TRBJ2-3, with D maybe TRBD1 (7 bases). Trimming left V 4 bases short and J 6 bases short, with 15 bases between. This CDR3 is 14 amino acids long. Germline V gene lookup returns CDR1 SGHRS and CDR2 YFSETQ. The CDR3 loop is CASSPEGAWDTQYF. The CDR3 DNA reads as TGCGCCAGCAGCCCGGAGGGGGCTTGGGATACGCAGTATTTT.

In its sample, this clonotype was seen many times. J is TRBJ1-5 and V is TRBV7-8, with 7 bases matching TRBD1. Trimming took 2 bases from V and 0 from J; bases not matched to a gene: 4. In germline, CDR1 is SGHVS, CDR2 FQNEAQ. This CDR3 comprises 16 residues. The CDR3 here is CASSLRTGNSNQPQHF. The CDR3 DNA sequence: TGTGCCAGCAGCTTAAGGACAGGCAATAGCAATCAGCCCCAGCATTTT.

In its sample, this clonotype was seen many times. The V and J genes are TRBV3-1 and TRBJ2-5; D may be TRBD1 (7 bases). Per the germline V gene, CDR1 is LGHDT and CDR2 is YNNKEL (reference sequence). The length of the CDR3 is 15 residues. Trimming removed 1 base at V and 4 bases at J, with 13 bases between. This chain's CDR3 is CASSQAGGQRETQYF. The CDR3 DNA follows: TGTGCCAGCAGCCAAGCCGGGGGACAGAGAGAGACCCAGTACTTC.

This clonotype was found a few times. The chain employs TRBV20-1 and TRBJ1-5; TRBD1 aligns across 11 bases. V lost 3 bases to trimming and J lost 6 bases; unmatched junction nucleotides: 4. The CDR3 sequence is 14 residues long. Germline-derived CDR1 and CDR2 are DFQATT and SNEGSKA (reference sequence). The CDR3 reads CSARPGQGGQPQHF. The CDR3 bases are TGCAGTGCTAGGCCGGGACAGGGGGGTCAGCCCCAGCATTTT.

This clonotype came up a few times. J is TRBJ2-7 and V is TRBV7-8, with 9 bases fitting TRBD1. Germline V CDR1 and CDR2: SGHVS, FQNEAQ. Losses at the gene ends were 5 bases for V and 5 bases for J; bases not matched to a gene: 7. The length of the CDR3 is 14 residues. The CDR3: CASSSGTGTDEQYF. CDR3 DNA: TGTGCCAGCAGCAGCGGGACAGGGACCGACGAGCAGTACTTC.

This clonotype was recorded many times. The chain links TRBV12-3 or TRBV12-4 to TRBJ2-4; TRBD1 might be the D (6 bases). Trimming took 6 bases from V and 8 from J, leaving 17 bases between them. The CDR3 spans 14 residues. The CDR3 DNA reads TGTGCCAGCAGCATGGGGGCCCGAAGGCACATTCAGTACTTC. Its protein is CASSMGARRHIQYF.

This clonotype has just a few counts. The rearrangement uses TRBV5-1 and TRBJ2-7; D possibly corresponds to TRBD1 (7 bases). This CDR3 is built from 15 residues. Trimming removed 0 bases at V and 2 bases at J, with 12 bases between. Germline V gives CDR1 SGHRS, CDR2 YFSETQ. The CDR3 DNA follows: TGCGCCAGCAGCTTGGCGCCAGGGGGGCCCTACGAGCAGTACTTC. It yields the protein CASSLAPGGPYEQYF.

The genes are TRBV4-1 and TRBJ1-4; possible D gene TRBD1, 6 bases. The CDR3 extends over 15 amino acids. Germline CDR1 and CDR2: MGHRA and YSYEKL. Deletions cut 3 bases from V and 5 bases from J, with 13 bases between. CDR3 sequence reads: CASSHLQGRNEKLFF. The CDR3 DNA follows: TGCGCCAGCAGCCACCTACAGGGAAGAAATGAAAAACTGTTTTTT.

This clonotype has ten or more counts. The genes are TRBV10-3 and TRBJ2-7; 7 nucleotides align to TRBD1. In germline, CDR1 is ENHRY, CDR2 SYGVKD. V lost 10 bases, J lost 2 bases, and 11 bases stayed unmatched. The CDR3 sequence is 14 residues long. The CDR3 loop is CATEVGTATYEQYF. CDR3 sequence (DNA): TGTGCCACCGAGGTCGGGACAGCCACCTACGAGCAGTACTTC.

This clonotype was picked up many times. The chain uses TRBV28 and TRBJ2-7, with D possibly matching TRBD1 (6 bases). Trimming took 2 bases from V and 7 from J, leaving 18 bases between them. CDR3 length: 15 amino acids. Germline values: CDR1 MDHEN, CDR2 SYDVKM. In nucleotides, the CDR3 is TGTGCCAGCAGTTTAAAGGGGGTCCCCTTTGGGGAGCAGTACTTC. The encoded protein is CASSLKGVPFGEQYF.

This clonotype was detected a few times. The chain joins TRBV7-9 to TRBJ2-7, with D perhaps given as TRBD1 or TRBD2 (5 bases each). Germline V gives CDR1 SEHNR, CDR2 FQNEAQ (reference sequence). CDR3 length equals 18 residues. With 4 bases removed from V and 0 bases from J, the gap between germline ends came to 22 bases. CDR3 region: CASSSSVLRDRSSYEQYF. CDR3 nucleotides: TGTGCCAGCAGCTCCTCTGTCCTCCGGGACCGAAGCTCCTACGAGCAGTACTTC.

The sample holds a few counts of this clonotype. The rearrangement joins TRBV7-9 to TRBJ2-5; D is uncertain. Germline values: CDR1 SEHNR, CDR2 FQNEAQ (reference sequence). The CDR3 is made up of 14 amino acids. V was cut by 2 bases and J by 4 bases, with 11 bases left in between. The CDR3 nucleotides read TGTGCCAGCAGCTTATCTGTACCGAGAGAGACCCAGTACTTC. Translated: CASSLSVPRETQYF.

The V call is TRBV6-1, the J call TRBJ1-2; a weak D match, TRBD1 (6 bases). Trimming removed 6 bases from V and 8 bases from J, with 13 bases in between. Germline V gene sequence: CDR1 MNHNS, CDR2 SASEGT. The CDR3 covers 12 residues. CDR3 bases: TGTGCCAGCAGGCTCGGACAGTGGGGCTACACCTTC. Amino acid sequence: CASRLGQWGYTF.

This clonotype was observed many times. The chain combines TRBV12-3 or TRBV12-4 with TRBJ2-5, with D perhaps TRBD1 (7 bases). CDR3 length equals 13 residues. The germline V and J ends were trimmed by 6 bases and 5 bases, with 13 bases remaining between them. CDR3 sequence (DNA): TGTGCCAGCAGAAAGACAGGGAGGGAGACCCAGTACTTC. This encodes CASRKTGRETQYF.

In its sample, this clonotype was seen a few times. The chain has TRBV6-1 and TRBJ2-1, with D possibly TRBD2 on 5 matching bases. V lost 6 bases and J lost 2, with 14 bases in between. The CDR3 covers 15 residues. Germline V gives CDR1 MNHNS, CDR2 SASEGT. The CDR3 here is CASSQVGLTYNEQFF. In DNA form, the CDR3 reads TGTGCCAGCAGCCAGGTAGGACTGACCTACAATGAGCAGTTCTTC.

The table lists this clonotype with many counts. The chain carries TRBV12-3 or TRBV12-4 and TRBJ1-5; D is uncertain. V gave up 2 bases and J gave up 3 bases, with 8 bases separating them. This CDR3 comprises 14 residues. CDR3: CASSLRRNNQPQHF. The CDR3 region has the DNA TGTGCCAGCAGTTTACGACGGAACAATCAGCCCCAGCATTTT.